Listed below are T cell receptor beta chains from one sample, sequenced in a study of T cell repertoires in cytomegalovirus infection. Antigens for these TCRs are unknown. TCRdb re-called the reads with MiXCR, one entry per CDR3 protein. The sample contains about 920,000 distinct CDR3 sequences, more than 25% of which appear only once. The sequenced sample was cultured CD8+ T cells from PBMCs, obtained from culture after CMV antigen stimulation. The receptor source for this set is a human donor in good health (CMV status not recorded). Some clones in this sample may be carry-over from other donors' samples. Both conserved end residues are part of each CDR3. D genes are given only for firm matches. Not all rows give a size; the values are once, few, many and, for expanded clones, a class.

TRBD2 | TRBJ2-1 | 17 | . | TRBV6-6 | CASKLLAGSSSYNEQFF | TGTGCCAGCAAGTTGCTAGCGGGGTCTAGCTCCTACAATGAGCAGTTCTTC
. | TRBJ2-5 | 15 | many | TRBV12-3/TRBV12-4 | CASSIGTTYQETQYF | TGTGCCAGCAGTATCGGGACAACCTACCAAGAGACCCAGTACTTC
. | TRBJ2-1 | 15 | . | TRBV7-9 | CASSLEGLIFNEQFF | TGTGCCAGCAGCTTAGAGGGCCTAATTTTCAATGAGCAGTTCTTC
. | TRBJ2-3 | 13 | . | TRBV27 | CASSFGQTDTQYF | TGTGCCAGCAGTTTCGGGCAGACAGATACGCAGTATTTT
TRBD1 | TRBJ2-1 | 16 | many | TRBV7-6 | CASSLAEGQPYNEQFF | TGTGCCAGCAGCTTAGCTGAGGGACAGCCTTACAATGAGCAGTTCTTC
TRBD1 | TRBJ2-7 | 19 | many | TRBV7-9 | CASSGQQGADRPNSYEQYF | TGTGCCAGCAGCGGCCAACAGGGGGCCGACCGTCCAAACTCCTACGAGCAGTACTTC
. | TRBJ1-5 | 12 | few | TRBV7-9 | CASSFLAQPQHF | TGTGCCAGCAGCTTTCTGGCTCAGCCCCAGCATTTT
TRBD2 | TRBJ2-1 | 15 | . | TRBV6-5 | CASSYLAGGPDEQFF | TGTGCCAGCAGTTACTTAGCGGGGGGGCCAGATGAGCAGTTCTTC
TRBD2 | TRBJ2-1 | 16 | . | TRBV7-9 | CASSTRSGGIYNEQFF | TGTGCCAGCAGCACCCGGAGCGGGGGGATATACAATGAGCAGTTCTTC
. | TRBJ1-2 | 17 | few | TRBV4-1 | CASSQEPPGEGSRGYTF | TGCGCCAGCAGCCAAGAACCCCCAGGGGAAGGATCTCGGGGCTACACCTTC
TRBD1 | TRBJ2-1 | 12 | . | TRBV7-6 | CASSFEGAEQFF | TGTGCTAGCAGCTTTGAGGGGGCTGAGCAGTTCTTC
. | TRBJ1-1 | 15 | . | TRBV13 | CASSLGRGRSAEAFF | TGTGCCAGCAGCCTGGGACGGGGCCGAAGCGCTGAAGCTTTCTTT
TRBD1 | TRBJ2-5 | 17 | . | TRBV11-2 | CASSPGQGGPDQETQYF | TGTGCCAGCAGCCCGGGACAGGGAGGACCTGACCAAGAGACCCAGTACTTC
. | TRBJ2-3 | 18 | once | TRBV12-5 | CASAYRLERASSTDTQYF | TGTGCTAGTGCCTACCGCCTGGAGCGCGCCTCTAGCACAGATACGCAGTATTTT
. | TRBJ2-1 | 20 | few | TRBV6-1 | CASSDLSFQEGVRSYNEQFF | TGTGCCAGCAGTGACCTTTCATTCCAGGAAGGGGTGAGGTCCTACAATGAGCAGTTCTTC
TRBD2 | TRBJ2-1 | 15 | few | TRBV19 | CASRPLADPYNEQFF | TGTGCCAGTAGACCCCTAGCGGACCCCTACAATGAGCAGTTCTTC
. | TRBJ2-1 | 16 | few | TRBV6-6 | CASSYPEGGVLNEQFF | TGTGCCAGCAGTTACCCAGAAGGTGGGGTTTTAAATGAGCAGTTCTTC
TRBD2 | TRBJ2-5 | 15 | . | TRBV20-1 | CSARDLSGGVETQYF | TGCAGTGCTAGAGATCTTAGCGGGGGTGTGGAGACCCAGTACTTC
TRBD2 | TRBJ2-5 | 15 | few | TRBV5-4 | CASSLSSGDQETQYF | TGTGCCAGCAGCTTGAGTAGCGGGGACCAAGAGACCCAGTACTTC
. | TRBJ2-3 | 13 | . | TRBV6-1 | CASRGRGPDTQYF | TGTGCCAGCAGGGGCAGGGGTCCAGATACGCAGTATTTT
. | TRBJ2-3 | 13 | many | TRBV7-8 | CASSSEPTDTQYF | TGTGCCAGCAGCTCAGAACCCACAGATACGCAGTATTTT
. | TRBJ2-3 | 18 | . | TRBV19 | CASSMGRTTDTSTDTQYF | TGTGCCAGTAGTATGGGGCGGACTACGGATACTAGCACAGATACGCAGTATTTT
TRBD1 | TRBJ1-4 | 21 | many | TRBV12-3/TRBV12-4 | CASSFILAPTDRGTVNEKLFF | TGTGCCAGCAGTTTTATCCTAGCCCCAACTGACAGGGGCACCGTGAATGAAAAACTGTTTTTT
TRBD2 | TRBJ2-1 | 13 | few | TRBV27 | CASSYRTSNEQFF | TGTGCCAGCAGTTACAGGACTAGCAATGAGCAGTTCTTT
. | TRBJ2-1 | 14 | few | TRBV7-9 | CASSGQGVDNEQFF | TGTGCCAGCAGCGGGCAGGGAGTCGACAATGAGCAGTTCTTC
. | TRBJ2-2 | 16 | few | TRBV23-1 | CASTRGHRKITGELFF | TGCGCCAGCACGAGGGGACACCGGAAAATCACCGGGGAGCTGTTTTTT
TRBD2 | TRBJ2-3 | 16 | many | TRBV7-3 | CASSALIAGVQDTQYF | TGTGCCAGCAGCGCTCTTATAGCGGGGGTTCAAGATACGCAGTATTTT
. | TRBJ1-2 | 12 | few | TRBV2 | CASSGRIHGYTF | TGTGCCAGCAGTGGACGGATCCATGGCTACACCTTC